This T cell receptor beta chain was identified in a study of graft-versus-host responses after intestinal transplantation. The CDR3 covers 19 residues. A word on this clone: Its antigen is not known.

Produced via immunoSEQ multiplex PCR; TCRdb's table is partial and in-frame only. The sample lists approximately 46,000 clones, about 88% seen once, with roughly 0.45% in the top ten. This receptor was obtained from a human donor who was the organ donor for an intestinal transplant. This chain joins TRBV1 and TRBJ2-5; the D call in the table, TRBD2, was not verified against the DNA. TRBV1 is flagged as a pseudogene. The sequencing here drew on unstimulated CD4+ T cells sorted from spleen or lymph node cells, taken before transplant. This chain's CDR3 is CTSFTFGGALNCWQETQYF. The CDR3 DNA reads TGCACCAGTTTTACTTTCGGGGGGGCTTTAAATTGTTGGCAAGAGACCCAGTACTTC.